This T cell receptor beta chain was captured in a study of cytomegalovirus exposure and HLA in healthy donors. Looking at the study overall: Previous work identified 95 million to 120 million unique TCR beta sequences from about 200 million T cells. Findings of the study overall: In a later analysis, V- and J-gene trimming of beta chains associated with a DCLRE1C missense variant, replicated independently. It was 164 TCR beta chains that were listed as cytomegalovirus-associated. Under in vitro conditions, three CMV-associated chains were confirmed as specific for CMV antigens.

Note on this clone: Its cognate antigen is unknown.

Primers included in the PCR were 60 Vbeta and 13 Jbeta primers. Profiled with immunoSEQ multiplex PCR; TCRdb holds only in-frame clones, not every one. The sample yields approximately 200,000 clones, of which the top ten take up about 0.74%. J lost 6 bases, V lost 6 bases, and 8 bases had no gene match. Germline V gives CDR1 SNHLY, CDR2 FYNNEI. CDR3 length: 14 residues. Specimen: PBMCs. The chain uses TRBV2 and TRBJ1-5; the match to TRBD1 covers 7 bases. The clonotype originates from a boy younger than 18 in good health and CMV-seronegative. CDR3 nucleotide sequence: TGTGCCAGCAGACCCGGGACAGCAGGTCAGCCCCAGCATTTT. It specifies CASRPGTAGQPQHF.